A single sample gave rise to the 22 T cell receptor beta chains below, sequenced in a study of cytomegalovirus exposure and HLA in healthy donors. 60 Vbeta and 13 Jbeta primers were used in PCR. TCRdb's copy holds only in-frame clones and misses some; the assay was immunoSEQ multiplex PCR. In the table there are over 70,000 clones, around three fifths of which are singletons. Material: PBMCs. The receptors derive from a woman in her forties or fifties in good health and CMV-seropositive.

The chain couples TRBV5-6 to TRBJ2-7; 9 bases map to TRBD2. V was pared by 2 bases and J by 4 bases, with 4 bases of the junction left unmatched. Germline loops: CDR1 SGHDT, CDR2 YYEEEE. This CDR3 is 14 amino acids long. The CDR3: CASSFGGGAYEQYF. CDR3 DNA: TGTGCCAGCAGCTTCGGCGGGGGGGCTTACGAGCAGTACTTC. Complete variable domain (other parts from reference TRBV5-6 and TRBJ2-7): DAGVTQSPTHLIKTRGQQVTLRCSPKSGHDTVSWYQQALGQGPQFIFQYYEEEERQRGNFPDRFSGHQFPNYSSELNVNALLLGDSALYLCASSFGGGAYEQYFGPGTRLTVT.

This clone was detected only a few times. Different DNA sequences within this sample yield the same CDR3. The chain has TRBV5-1 and TRBJ2-3; the match to TRBD2 covers 11 bases. Germline CDR1 reads SGHRS; CDR2 reads YFSETQ. The CDR3 extends over 15 amino acids. J lost 1 base, V lost 2 bases, and 0 bases had no gene match. CDR3: CASSFSGGGTDTQYF. In nucleotides, the CDR3 is TGCGCCAGCAGCTTTAGCGGGGGGGGCACAGATACGCAGTATTTT.

This chain connects TRBV7-2 to TRBJ1-2; D not certain. The V end was cut by 8 bases, the J end by 6 bases, with 16 bases between. This CDR3 contains 13 residues. Germline values: CDR1 SGHTA, CDR2 FQGNSA. CDR3 amino acids: CASGSPDFHGYTF. The CDR3 nucleotides are TGTGCCAGCGGATCGCCGGACTTTCATGGCTACACCTTC. Variable domain in full (rest from reference TRBV7-2 and TRBJ1-2): GAGVSQSPSNKVTEKGKDVELRCDPISGHTALYWYRQSLGQGLEFLIYFQGNSAPDKSGLPSDRFSAERTGGSVSTLTIQRTQQEDSAVYLCASGSPDFHGYTFGSGTRLTVV.

This chain joins TRBV28 and TRBJ1-2; D is uncertain. The germline V gene encodes CDR1 MDHEN and CDR2 SYDVKM. V was shortened by 2 bases and J by 8 bases, with 12 bases between the two germline ends. This CDR3 has 13 residues. The CDR3 DNA sequence: TGTGCCAGCAGTTTAGAGGGCCCTTGGGGCTACACCTTC. This codes for CASSLEGPWGYTF.

This clone was seen more than once but under ten times. The chain uses TRBV6-4 and TRBJ2-3; D is undetermined. CDR3 length: 11 amino acids. The germline V gene has CDR1 MRHNA and CDR2 SNTAGT. The V end was cut by 5 bases, the J end by 2 bases, with 2 bases between. CDR3 sequence: CASSHTDTQYF. The CDR3 DNA reads TGTGCCAGCAGTCACACAGATACGCAGTATTTT.

The CDR3 sequence: CASSRLAGNTGELFF. The DNA for the CDR3 is TGCGCCAGCAGTAGACTAGCGGGGAACACCGGGGAGCTGTTTTTT. The gene calls are TRBV5-1 and TRBJ2-2; TRBD2 agrees at 10 bases. The CDR3 is made up of 15 amino acids. V shed 5 bases, J shed 1 base, and the junction held 2 bases outside the gene matches. Germline lookup yields CDR1 SGHRS and CDR2 YFSETQ.

Remarks on this clone: The junction differs from germline at one of its ends, possibly a read error. The chain uses TRBV19 and TRBJ2-1; TRBD2 aligns across 10 bases. The CDR3 has 15 amino acids. The germline gives CDR1 LNHDA, CDR2 SQIVND (reference sequence). The CDR3 bases are TGTGCCAGTAGTCTAGAGCGGGGGGGTACCGATGAGCAGTTCTTC. It encodes CASSLERGGTDEQFF.

Comments on this clone: One junction end disagrees with the germline gene, perhaps due to a read error. Other DNA sequences from this sample encode an identical CDR3 as well. V is TRBV6-5 and J is TRBJ1-1; D call uncertain. CDR1 and CDR2 (germline): MNHEY, SVGAGI. This CDR3 is built from 13 residues. The CDR3 nucleotides read TGTGCCAGCACAACAGAACTGAACACTGAAGCTTTTTTT. It encodes CASTTELNTEAFF.

This clone was seen many times. This rearrangement joins TRBV6-1 to TRBJ1-2; 8 bases align to TRBD1. V trimming: 3 bases; J trimming: 9 bases; junction bases outside the gene matches: 9. Germline values: CDR1 MNHNS, CDR2 SASEGT. The CDR3 runs 14 residues. The CDR3 nucleotides are TGTGCCAGCAGTGACCCTACAGGGGGGAATAGCTACACCTTC. This encodes CASSDPTGGNSYTF.

The genes are TRBV21-1 and TRBJ1-5. TRBV21-1 is labeled a pseudogene. The CDR3 sequence is 16 residues long. CDR3: CASSKVEREDHQPQHF. The CDR3 coding sequence is TGTGCCAGCAGCAAAGTAGAAAGGGAGGACCACCAGCCCCAGCATTTT.

The chain carries TRBV30 and TRBJ1-2, with 11 bases aligning to TRBD1. Losses at the gene ends were 5 bases for V and 5 bases for J; bases not matched to a gene: 1. CDR3 length: 12 residues. CDR1 is GTSNPN and CDR2 is SVGIG in the germline V gene (reference sequence). The CDR3 loop reads CAWGQGAYGYTF. In DNA, the CDR3 is TGTGCCTGGGGACAGGGGGCTTATGGCTACACCTTC.

The chain recombines TRBV4-3 with TRBJ2-2, with D unresolved. CDR3 length equals 15 residues. V was clipped by 2 bases and J by 2 bases, with 9 bases between them. Looked up from germline, CDR1 is LGHNA and CDR2 is YSLEER. CDR3 DNA: TGCGCCAGCAGCCAACCAGACATTAACACCGGGGAGCTGTTTTTT. Its translation is CASSQPDINTGELFF.

The chain links TRBV7-3 to TRBJ2-7, with a possible D match to TRBD2 (5 bases). Deletions cut 4 bases from V and 4 bases from J, with 14 bases between. The CDR3 contains 14 residues. Germline-derived CDR1 and CDR2 are SGHTA and FQGTGA. As DNA, the CDR3 is TGTGCCAGCAGCTCCGGTGGTTGGGAGTACGAGCAGTACTTC. It encodes CASSSGGWEYEQYF.

V gene TRBV30 combines with J gene TRBJ2-6; 10 bases line up with TRBD1. The V segment lost 3 bases and the J segment 0 bases; nucleotides outside the gene matches: 11. Germline V lookup: CDR1 GTSNPN, CDR2 SVGIG (reference sequence). This CDR3 has 19 amino acids. The CDR3 protein is CAWSATRTGGSSGANVLTF. The CDR3 nucleotides read TGTGCCTGGAGCGCCACCCGGACAGGGGGGAGCTCTGGGGCCAACGTCCTGACTTTC.

This clone was seen a few times. The CDR3 loop is CASRSGADTGELFF. The CDR3 region has the DNA TGTGCCAGCAGGTCAGGGGCGGACACCGGGGAGCTGTTTTTT. V gene TRBV6-1 combines with J gene TRBJ2-2; a possible D gene is TRBD1 (6 bases). The ends were cut back, 6 bases at V and 3 bases at J, with 11 bases in the middle. CDR3 size: 14 residues. Per germline, CDR1 MNHNS and CDR2 SASEGT.

This clone has only a few counts. The chain has TRBV28 and TRBJ1-4, with 7 bases that match TRBD1. There are 15 residues in the CDR3. Trimming took 4 bases from V and 1 from J; bases not matched to a gene: 3. CDR1 MDHEN and CDR2 SYDVKM come from the germline V gene. In DNA, the CDR3 is TGTGCCAGCAGTTCGGGACAGCAAACTAATGAAAAACTGTTTTTT. Protein sequence: CASSSGQQTNEKLFF.

This clone was counted between two and nine times. The chain links TRBV30 to TRBJ2-7; D is perhaps TRBD1 (6 bases). The CDR3 extends over 14 amino acids. Germline V gene lookup returns CDR1 GTSNPN and CDR2 SVGIG (reference sequence). Trimming stripped 0 bases from V and 7 bases from J, with 16 bases between. In DNA, the CDR3 is TGTGCCTGGAGTGTGAGGGGGTACCTACTTGAGCAGTACTTC. Protein: CAWSVRGYLLEQYF. Full variable domain (rest looked up from reference TRBV30 and TRBJ2-7): SQTIHQWPATLVQPVGSPLSLECTVEGTSNPNLYWYRQAAGRGLQLLFYSVGIGQISSEVPQNLSASRPQDRQFILSSKKLLLSDSGFYLCAWSVRGYLLEQYFGPGTRLTVT.

The rearrangement links TRBV18 to TRBJ2-5; 7 bases line up with TRBD1. The J call is in doubt because the DNA end fits TRBJ2-7 better. Germline lookup yields CDR1 KGHSH and CDR2 LQKENI. The CDR3 is made up of 14 amino acids. The CDR3 DNA reads as TGTGCCAGCTCACCACGGGACAGCAACTACGAGCAGTACTTC. This encodes CASSPRDSNYEQYF.

This chain joins TRBV7-2 and TRBJ2-2, with TRBD1 as a possible D gene (5 bases). Trimming removed 6 bases at V and 1 base at J, with 12 bases between. This CDR3 has 15 amino acids. Germline V gene lookup returns CDR1 SGHTA and CDR2 FQGNSA. CDR3: CASSETGQNTGELFF. The CDR3 nucleotides read TGTGCCAGCAGTGAGACCGGACAGAACACCGGGGAGCTGTTTTTT.

The gene calls are TRBV7-9 and TRBJ1-2; tentative D call: TRBD1 (6 bases). In germline, CDR1 is SEHNR, CDR2 FQNEAQ (reference sequence). This CDR3 has 13 amino acids. The V gene lost 5 bases and the J gene lost 4 bases, with 11 bases spanning the gap. Here the CDR3 reads CASSQDSIYGYTF. In DNA form, the CDR3 reads TGTGCCAGCAGCCAGGACAGTATCTATGGCTACACCTTC.

This clone came up once. V gene TRBV6-1 combines with J gene TRBJ1-5, with TRBD1 identical over 8 bases. The V segment lost 3 bases and the J segment 4 bases; nucleotides outside the gene matches: 8. This CDR3 is built from 16 residues. The germline CDR1 and CDR2 sequences are MNHNS and SASEGT. CDR3 sequence (DNA): TGTGCCAGCAGTGAGGGACAGGTGGTAGGAAATCAGCCCCAGCATTTT. It translates to CASSEGQVVGNQPQHF.

The chain is built from TRBV4-2 and TRBJ1-5; no reliable D call. Trimming stripped 0 bases from V and 3 bases from J, with 9 bases between. The V gene's germline CDR1 is LGHNA and CDR2 YNFKEQ. The CDR3 totals 15 residues. In nucleotides, the CDR3 is TGTGCCAGCAGCCAAGATGTATTTTTCAATCAGCCCCAGCATTTT. Translated: CASSQDVFFNQPQHF.